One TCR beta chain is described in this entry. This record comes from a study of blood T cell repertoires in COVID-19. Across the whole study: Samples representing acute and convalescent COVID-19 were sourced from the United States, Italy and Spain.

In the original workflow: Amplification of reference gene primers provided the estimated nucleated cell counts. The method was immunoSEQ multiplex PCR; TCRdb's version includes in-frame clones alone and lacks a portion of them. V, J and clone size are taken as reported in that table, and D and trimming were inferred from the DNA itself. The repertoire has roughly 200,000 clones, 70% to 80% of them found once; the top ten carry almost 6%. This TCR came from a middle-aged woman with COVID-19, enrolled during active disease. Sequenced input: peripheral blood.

The CDR3 loop reads CASSISTSQLYNEQFF. In DNA form, the CDR3 reads TGTGCCAGCAGCATATCGACTAGCCAACTATACAATGAGCAGTTCTTC. V usage is TRBV9 and J usage is TRBJ2-1, with TRBD2 matching 7 bases. The germline V gene encodes CDR1 SGDLS and CDR2 YYNGEE. The CDR3 contains 16 residues. J was trimmed by 4 bases and V by 4 bases; bases with no gene match: 11.